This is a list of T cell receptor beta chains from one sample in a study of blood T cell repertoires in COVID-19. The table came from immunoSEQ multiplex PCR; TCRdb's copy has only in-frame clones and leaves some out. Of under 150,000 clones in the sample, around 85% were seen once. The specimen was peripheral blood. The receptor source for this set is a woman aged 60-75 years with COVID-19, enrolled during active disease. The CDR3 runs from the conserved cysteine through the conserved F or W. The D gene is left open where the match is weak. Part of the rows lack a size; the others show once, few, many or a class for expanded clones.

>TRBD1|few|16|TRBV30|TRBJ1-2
CAWSAVTGGSLYGYTF
TGTGCCTGGAGCGCCGTCACAGGGGGCTCACTCTATGGCTACACCTTC
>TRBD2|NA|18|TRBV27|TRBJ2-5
CASSPLGAGGPRGETQYF
TGTGCCAGCAGTCCGCTCGGGGCGGGGGGGCCCAGGGGAGAGACCCAGTACTTC
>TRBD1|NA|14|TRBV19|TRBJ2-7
CASSRGQGGFEQYF
TGTGCCAGCTCGAGGGGACAGGGAGGCTTCGAGCAGTACTTC
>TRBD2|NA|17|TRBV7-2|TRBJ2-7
CASSLAFGPSGSYEQYF
TGTGCCAGCAGCTTAGCGTTTGGCCCTAGCGGATCCTACGAGCAGTACTTC
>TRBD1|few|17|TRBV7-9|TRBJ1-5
CASSLGGTGGRDQPQHF
TGTGCCAGCAGCTTAGGAGGCACAGGGGGAAGGGATCAGCCCCAGCATTTT
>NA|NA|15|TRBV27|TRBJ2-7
CASSLRGTRRHEQYF
TGTGCCAGCAGTTTAAGGGGGACCAGACGTCACGAGCAGTACTTC
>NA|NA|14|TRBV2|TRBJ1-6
CASSENGINSPLHF
TGTGCCAGCAGTGAAAACGGGATAAATTCACCCCTCCACTTT
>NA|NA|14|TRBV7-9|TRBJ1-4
CASSPDWTAEKLFF
TGTGCCAGCAGCCCCGACTGGACTGCCGAAAAACTGTTTTTT
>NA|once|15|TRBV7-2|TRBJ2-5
CASSAGGQIQETQYF
TGTGCCAGCAGCGCAGGTGGGCAAATACAAGAGACCCAGTACTTC
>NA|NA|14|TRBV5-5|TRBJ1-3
CASSFSREPGTIYF
TGTGCCAGCAGCTTCTCGAGAGAGCCGGGCACCATATATTTT
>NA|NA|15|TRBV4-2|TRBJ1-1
CASSQFRTRNTEAFF
TGTGCCAGCAGCCAATTTAGGACAAGAAACACTGAAGCTTTCTTT
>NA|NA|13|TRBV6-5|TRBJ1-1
CASRTVMNTEAFF
TGTGCCAGCAGGACAGTGATGAACACTGAAGCTTTCTTT
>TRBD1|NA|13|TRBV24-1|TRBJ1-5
CATSDSDREPQHF
TGTGCCACCAGTGACTCTGACAGGGAGCCCCAGCATTTT
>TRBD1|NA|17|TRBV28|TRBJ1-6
CASTIPTGGSYNSPLHF
TGTGCCAGCACCATCCCGACAGGGGGCTCCTATAATTCACCCCTCCACTTT
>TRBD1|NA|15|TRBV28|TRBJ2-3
CASSFGDRQTDTQYF
TGTGCCAGCAGTTTCGGGGACAGGCAGACAGATACGCAGTATTTT
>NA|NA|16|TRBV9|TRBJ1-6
CASSESGTAFNSPLHF
TGTGCCAGCAGCGAAAGCGGGACCGCCTTTAATTCACCCCTCCACTTT
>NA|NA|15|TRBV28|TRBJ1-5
CASRKMGAYNQPQHF
TGTGCCAGCAGGAAGATGGGGGCCTACAATCAGCCCCAGCATTTT
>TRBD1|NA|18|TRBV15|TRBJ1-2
CATSRASEWGQGALGYTF
TGTGCCACCAGCAGAGCCTCGGAGTGGGGACAGGGGGCTCTCGGCTACACCTTC
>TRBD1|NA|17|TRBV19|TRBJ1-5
CASSIVLDREVEQPQHF
TGTGCCAGTAGTATAGTCCTCGACAGGGAAGTCGAGCAGCCCCAGCATTTT
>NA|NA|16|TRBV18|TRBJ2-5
CASSPNIAGGQETQYF
TGTGCCAGCTCACCAAACATAGCCGGGGGCCAAGAGACCCAGTACTTC
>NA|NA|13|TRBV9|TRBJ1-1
CASSVVTELEAFF
TGTGCCAGCAGCGTAGTGACAGAGTTAGAAGCTTTCTTT
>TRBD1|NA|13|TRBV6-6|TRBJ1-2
CATRPGGNYGYTF
TGTGCCACACGACCAGGGGGAAACTATGGCTACACCTTC
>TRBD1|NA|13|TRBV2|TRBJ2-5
CASTGGWRETQYF
TGTGCCAGCACAGGGGGCTGGAGAGAGACCCAGTACTTC
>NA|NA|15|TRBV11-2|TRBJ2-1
CASSLVDYLYNEQFF
TGTGCCAGCAGCTTAGTGGACTACCTTTACAATGAGCAGTTCTTC
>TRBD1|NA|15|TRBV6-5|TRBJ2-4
CASSPQGAAKNIQYF
TGTGCCAGCAGTCCCCAGGGGGCCGCCAAAAACATTCAGTACTTC
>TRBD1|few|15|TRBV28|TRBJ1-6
CASSPLRTGVPPLHF
TGTGCCAGCAGTCCCCTTAGGACAGGGGTACCACCCCTCCACTTT
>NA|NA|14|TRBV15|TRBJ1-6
CATSGGLINSPLHF
TGTGCCACCAGCGGCGGACTGATTAATTCACCCCTCCACTTT
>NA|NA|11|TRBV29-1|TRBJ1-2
CSVASRYGYTF
TGCAGCGTTGCGTCTAGATATGGCTACACCTTC
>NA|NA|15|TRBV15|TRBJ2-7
CATSRDPGRSYEQYF
TGTGCCACCAGCAGAGATCCTGGGCGATCTTACGAGCAGTACTTC
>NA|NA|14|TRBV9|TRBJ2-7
CASSVNRASYEQYF
TGTGCCAGCAGCGTAAACAGGGCCTCCTACGAGCAGTACTTC
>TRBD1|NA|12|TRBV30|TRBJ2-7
CAWTGGVDEQYF
TGTGCCTGGACAGGGGGCGTCGACGAGCAGTACTTC
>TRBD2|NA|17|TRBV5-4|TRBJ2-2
CASSNGGLAGETGELFF
TGTGCCAGCAGCAATGGCGGACTAGCGGGGGAAACCGGGGAGCTGTTTTTT
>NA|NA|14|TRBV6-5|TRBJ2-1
CASGEPGEYNEQFF
TGTGCCAGCGGGGAACCGGGGGAGTACAATGAGCAGTTCTTC
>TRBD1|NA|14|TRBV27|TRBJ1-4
CACGTGVTNEKLFF
TGTGCCTGCGGGACAGGGGTTACTAATGAAAAACTGTTTTTT
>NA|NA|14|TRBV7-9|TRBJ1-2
CASSLQATNYGYTF
TGTGCCAGCAGCTTGCAGGCAACTAACTATGGCTACACCTTC
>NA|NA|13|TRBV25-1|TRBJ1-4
CASSQGANEKLFF
TGTGCCAGCAGCCAGGGCGCTAATGAAAAACTGTTTTTT
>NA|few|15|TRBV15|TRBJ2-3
CATDAGVLGTDTQYF
TGTGCCACCGACGCAGGGGTCCTGGGCACAGATACGCAGTATTTT
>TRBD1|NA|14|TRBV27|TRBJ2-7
CASSPRDRGYEQYF
TGTGCCAGCAGTCCCCGGGACAGGGGGTACGAGCAGTACTTC
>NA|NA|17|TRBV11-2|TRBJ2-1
CASSSGGRGGTYNEQFF
TGTGCCAGCAGCTCAGGGGGTCGCGGGGGGACCTACAATGAGCAGTTCTTC
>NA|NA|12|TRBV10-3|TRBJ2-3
CAISESQDTQYF
TGTGCCATCAGTGAGTCCCAGGATACGCAGTATTTT
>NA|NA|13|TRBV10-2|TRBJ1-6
CASRYQGERPLHF
TGCGCCAGCAGGTACCAAGGGGAACGACCCCTCCACTTT
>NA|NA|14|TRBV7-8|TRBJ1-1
CASSPGLVNTEAFF
TGTGCCAGCAGCCCGGGACTGGTGAACACTGAAGCTTTCTTT
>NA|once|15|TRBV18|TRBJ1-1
CASSTKGGVGTEAFF
TGTGCCAGCTCAACGAAGGGAGGGGTCGGCACTGAAGCTTTCTTT